This T cell receptor (beta chain) was captured by sequencing in a study of OX40 agonist ivuxolimab in advanced cancers. Repertoires were generated with immunoSEQ multiplex PCR, while TCRdb's copy carries only in-frame clones and drops some. The sample consists of about 19,000 clones, 83% of them appearing once. The CDR3 spans 15 residues. CDR1 and CDR2 (germline): SGHNT, YYREEE (reference sequence). After removal of 6 bases from V and 6 bases from J, the junction contained 6 bases not matched to a gene. This clone was detected once. What it binds is unknown. Broader study findings: Some nonresponders likewise displayed low normalized T-cell clonal expansion.

The chain has TRBV5-4 and TRBJ2-2; TRBD1 matches 12 bases. The specimen comprised CD4+ or CD8+ T cells sorted from blood, sampled in a trial of the OX40 agonist ivuxolimab. This sequence was found in an adult with an advanced solid tumor such as melanoma, head and neck, liver or kidney cancer. The CDR3 region is CASKNWDRGPGELFF. The CDR3 DNA reads as TGTGCCAGCAAAAACTGGGACAGGGGGCCCGGGGAGCTGTTTTTT.